This TCR beta chain was documented in a study of blood T cell repertoires in COVID-19. Generated by immunoSEQ multiplex PCR, the TCRdb table keeps only in-frame clones and is missing some. The sample contains under 150,000 clones, around 81% of which appear only once. The ends lost 7 bases at V and 8 bases at J; junction bases unmatched: 6. Germline CDR1 LNHDA, CDR2 SQIVND (reference sequence). The CDR3 is made up of 13 amino acids. The source material was peripheral blood. The sequence derives from a woman aged 55-70 years with acute or convalescent COVID-19. The V call is TRBV19, the J call TRBJ1-4, with 8 bases lining up with TRBD1. CDR3 protein: CASTPTGEEKLFF. For the CDR3, the DNA is TGTGCCAGTACCCCGACAGGGGAAGAAAAACTGTTTTTT.